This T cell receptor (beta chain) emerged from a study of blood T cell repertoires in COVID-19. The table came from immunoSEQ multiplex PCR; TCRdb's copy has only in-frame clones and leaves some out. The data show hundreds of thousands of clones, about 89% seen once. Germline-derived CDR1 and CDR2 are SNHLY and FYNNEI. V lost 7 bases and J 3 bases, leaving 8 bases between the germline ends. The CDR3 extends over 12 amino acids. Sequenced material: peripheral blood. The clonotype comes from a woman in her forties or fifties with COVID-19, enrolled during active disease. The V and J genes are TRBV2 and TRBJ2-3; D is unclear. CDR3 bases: TGTGCCAGCACTTCCGAGACAGATACGCAGTATTTT. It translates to CASTSETDTQYF.